One and the same sample provided the 30 T cell receptor beta chains below, sequenced in a study of read filtering for tumor transcriptome and immune sequencing. From about 0.4 ug of RNA, a library with molecular barcoded alpha/delta and beta/gamma adaptors was made. TCRdb ran MiXCR on the reads and lists one entry per CDR3 protein. This table has over 90,000 distinct CDR3 sequences, approximately 21% appearing once. The sequencing sample was made of a population of CD138-negative cells sorted from bone marrow. The receptors here all came from a donor at least 40 years old with multiple myeloma.

The chain joins TRBV15 to TRBJ2-7; D uncertain. The V gene's germline CDR1 is LNHNV and CDR2 YYDKDF (reference sequence). CDR3 length: 13 residues. Trimming left V 0 bases short and J 5 bases short, with 8 bases between. CDR3 loop: CATSRDIGNEQYF. The CDR3 coding sequence is TGTGCCACCAGCAGAGACATAGGCAACGAGCAGTACTTC.

A note on this clonotype: A much larger clone lies a single base off, so this may be a read error. V and J are TRBV6-6 and TRBJ2-7; a possible D gene is TRBD2 (5 bases). The CDR3 spans 14 residues. With 6 bases removed from V and 6 bases from J, the gap between germline ends came to 18 bases. The germline V gene has CDR1 MNHNY and CDR2 SVGAGI (reference sequence). DNA for the CDR3: TGTGCCAGCAGCTACGACGACGGGGTCCCCGAGCAGTACTTC. This gives the protein CASSYDDGVPEQYF.

With respect to this clonotype: It may be a read error: a sequence one base away is much more abundant. Without the conserved terminal phenylalanine or tryptophan, this CDR3 likely stems from a read error. The V call is TRBV11-2, the J call TRBJ2-5; D not certain. The CDR3 length is 11 residues. Per germline, CDR1 SGHAT and CDR2 FQNNGV. V lost 2 bases and J lost 4, with 2 bases in between. Here the CDR3 reads CASSLTETQYI. The CDR3 nucleotides are TGTGCCAGCAGCTTAACAGAGACCCAGTACATC.

This chain links TRBV3-1 with TRBJ2-1, with 12 positions matching TRBD2. With V trimmed by 4 bases and J by 3 bases, 4 bases remained unmatched. CDR1 is LGHDT, CDR2 YNNKEL, per germline (reference sequence). The CDR3 has 16 amino acids. As DNA, the CDR3 is TGTGCCAGCAGCCGTGGACTAGCGGGGAACTACAATGAGCAGTTCTTC. It encodes CASSRGLAGNYNEQFF.

The rearrangement links TRBV5-1 to TRBJ1-1; D gene ambiguous. The CDR3 has 13 residues. Looked up from germline, CDR1 is SGHRS and CDR2 is YFSETQ. V lost 4 bases and J lost 2, with 9 bases in between. DNA of the CDR3: TGCGCCAGCAGCGAGACAACTAACACTGAAGCTTTCTTT. Amino acid sequence: CASSETTNTEAFF.

This clonotype was seen repeatedly, ten times or more. This chain links TRBV12-3 or TRBV12-4 with TRBJ1-5; possibly TRBD1 for D (6 bases). V was shortened by 3 bases and J by 7 bases, with 13 bases between the two germline ends. This CDR3 is 14 amino acids long. CDR3 region: CASSFGGGGQPQHF. The CDR3 DNA sequence: TGTGCCAGCAGTTTTGGGGGTGGGGGCCAGCCCCAGCATTTT.

This clonotype was recorded at least ten times. V and J are TRBV29-1 and TRBJ2-3, with TRBD2 as a possible D gene (6 bases). The CDR3 totals 14 residues. Germline CDR1 SQVTM, CDR2 ANQGSEA. V dropped 3 bases and J dropped 2 bases, with 12 bases sitting between them. The CDR3 region is CSVEIGGSTDTQYF. In DNA form, the CDR3 reads TGCAGCGTTGAGATCGGGGGTTCCACAGATACGCAGTATTTT.

In this sample, this clonotype turned up many times. The CDR3 nucleotides read TGTGCCAGCAGTTGGGAGGGGGGAGCCAAAAACATTCAGTACTTC. Its protein is CASSWEGGAKNIQYF. V is TRBV6-6 and J is TRBJ2-4; D is possibly TRBD2 (7 bases). Germline loops: CDR1 MNHNY, CDR2 SVGAGI (reference sequence). Trimming removed 4 bases from V and 0 bases from J, with 10 bases in between. This CDR3 has 15 amino acids.

Ten or more counts support this clonotype. This CDR3 is CASSQTRGSGANVLTF. The CDR3 nucleotides read TGTGCCAGCAGCCAAACAAGGGGTTCCGGGGCCAACGTCCTGACTTTC. The V call is TRBV4-2, the J call TRBJ2-6, with D possibly being TRBD1 (5 bases). This CDR3 region has 16 residues. The V end was cut by 2 bases, the J end by 4 bases, with 12 bases between. CDR1 and CDR2 (germline): LGHNA, YNFKEQ.

Only a few counts were recorded for this clonotype. This chain uses TRBV12-3 or TRBV12-4 with TRBJ2-3; TRBD1 matches 11 bases. Trimming took 5 bases from V and 4 from J; bases not matched to a gene: 8. This CDR3 is built from 16 residues. CDR3 residues: CASSGGTGGLSDTQYF. CDR3 DNA sequence: TGTGCCAGCAGTGGGGGGACAGGGGGATTATCAGATACGCAGTATTTT.

A note on this clonotype: A much larger clonotype is one base distant, so this may be a read error. The chain is built from TRBV4-2 and TRBJ1-1; no firm D call. The CDR3 has 13 amino acids. The germline CDR1 and CDR2 sequences are LGHNA and YNFKEQ. V was shortened by 7 bases and J by 3 bases, with 12 bases between the two germline ends. This CDR3 reads CASNTGSYTEAFF. The CDR3 bases are TGTGCCAGCAACACGGGCAGCTACACTGAAGCTTTCTTT.

Concerning this clonotype itself: A clone one base away is much larger, so this may be a read error. The gene calls are TRBV25-1 and TRBJ2-3; D is unclear. CDR3 length: 11 residues. V shed 3 bases and J shed 10 bases, with 8 bases lying between them. Germline values: CDR1 MGHDK, CDR2 SYGVNS. CDR3 loop: CASSDQNAQYF. The DNA of the CDR3 is TGTGCCAGCAGTGACCAGAATGCGCAGTATTTT.

This clonotype has a count of ten or more. The chain has TRBV5-1 and TRBJ2-2, with D unclear. Germline lookup yields CDR1 SGHRS and CDR2 YFSETQ. V was cut by 1 base and J by 1 base, with 5 bases left in between. This CDR3 is 14 amino acids long. The DNA of the CDR3 is TGCGCCAGCAGCTTGAGTGTGAACACCGGGGAGCTGTTTTTT. It is translated as CASSLSVNTGELFF.

This clonotype was detected many times. The gene calls are TRBV5-1 and TRBJ1-1; D may be TRBD1 (6 bases). The CDR3 spans 15 residues. V lost 5 bases and J 3 bases, leaving 17 bases between the germline ends. Germline V lookup: CDR1 SGHRS, CDR2 YFSETQ. The CDR3 DNA is TGCGCCAGCAGAAGAGGGGGTCTCGAGGACACTGAAGCTTTCTTT. Its translation: CASRRGGLEDTEAFF.

The chain carries TRBV20-1 and TRBJ1-3; 8 bases are shared with TRBD1. The CDR3 spans 14 residues. Germline CDR1 is DFQATT and CDR2 is SNEGSKA (reference sequence). The trim removed 1 base at V and 3 bases at J, leaving 2 bases unmatched. The CDR3 region is CSARAGTGGNTIYF. CDR3 sequence (DNA): TGCAGTGCTAGAGCTGGGACAGGTGGAAACACCATATATTTT.

This clonotype occurred many times. The chain is built from TRBV29-1 and TRBJ2-3; D unclear. CDR1 and CDR2 from the germline V gene are SQVTM and ANQGSEA. V was cut by 4 bases and J by 4 bases, with 9 bases left in between. The CDR3 is 12 residues long. The CDR3 bases are TGCAGCGTTGGGGGTGGCGCAGATACGCAGTATTTT. Translating it yields CSVGGGADTQYF.

The chain recombines TRBV6-1 with TRBJ2-3, with no clear D. Germline lookup yields CDR1 MNHNS and CDR2 SASEGT. Trimming pared 5 bases from V and 2 bases from J, leaving 8 bases between. The CDR3 loop spans 13 amino acids. CDR3 sequence: CASSYTYTDTQYF. The CDR3, as DNA: TGTGCCAGCAGTTATACCTACACAGATACGCAGTATTTT.

There are many counts of this clonotype. This chain joins TRBV10-3 and TRBJ1-1; no definite D call. Trimming cost V 2 bases and J 6 bases, with 13 bases left between them. CDR1 and CDR2 (germline): ENHRY, SYGVKD. CDR3 size: 14 residues. DNA of the CDR3: TGTGCCATCAGTGAGCAAGATAGGGCCTCTGAAGCTTTCTTT. Amino acids: CAISEQDRASEAFF.

Note on this clonotype: This clone may be a read error of a much larger clone one base away. This rearrangement joins TRBV7-9 to TRBJ1-5; D is perhaps TRBD1 (6 bases). Germline lookup yields CDR1 SEHNR and CDR2 FQNEAQ (reference sequence). The CDR3 is 12 amino acids. In nucleotides, the CDR3 is TGTGCCAGCGGCTTAGGGGGTCAGCCCCAGCATTTT. Translated, it gives CASGLGGQPQHF.

The rearrangement uses TRBV25-1 and TRBJ2-1; no definite D call. The V end was cut by 1 base, the J end by 6 bases, with 7 bases between. CDR1 and CDR2 (germline): MGHDK, SYGVNS. The CDR3 extends over 13 amino acids. The CDR3 DNA is TGTGCCAGCAGTGAATCCGCCTTCAATGAGCAGTTCTTC. It specifies CASSESAFNEQFF. Based on the CDR3 plus reference TRBV25-1 and TRBJ2-1, the full variable domain is EADIYQTPRYLVIGTGKKITLECSQTMGHDKMYWYQQDPGMELHLIHYSYGVNSTEKGDLSSESTVSRIRTEHFPLTLESARPSHTSQYLCASSESAFNEQFFGPGTRLTVL.

This clonotype was seen ten or more times. The chain uses TRBV5-1 and TRBJ2-1; 13 nucleotides match TRBD2. The CDR3 runs to 16 residues. Trimming removed 4 bases from V and 9 bases from J; junction bases left unmatched: 10. Germline values: CDR1 SGHRS, CDR2 YFSETQ. CDR3 sequence reads: CASSAGTSGEVGEQFF. CDR3 DNA sequence: TGCGCCAGCAGCGCAGGGACTAGCGGGGAAGTTGGTGAGCAGTTCTTC.

This clonotype has at least ten counts. The chain joins TRBV20-1 to TRBJ2-3; D not resolved. Trimming shortened V by 2 bases and J by 1 base, and 10 bases separated the two germline ends. The CDR3 loop spans 14 amino acids. Germline V gene sequence: CDR1 DFQATT, CDR2 SNEGSKA (reference sequence). In nucleotides, the CDR3 is TGCAGTGCTAGATTGCCCTGGGGCACAGATACGCAGTATTTT. Translation gives CSARLPWGTDTQYF.

This clonotype occurred many times. The rearrangement uses TRBV20-1 and TRBJ1-1; possibly TRBD1 for D (6 bases). V lost 0 bases and J 6 bases, leaving 17 bases between the germline ends. This CDR3 is 15 amino acids long. Germline V CDR1 and CDR2: DFQATT, SNEGSKA (reference sequence). CDR3 nucleotide sequence: TGCAGTGCTAGAGACGGGTCGGGGGCGAGCTCTGAAGCTTTCTTT. Its protein is CSARDGSGASSEAFF.

This clonotype has at least ten counts. The chain links TRBV2 to TRBJ2-1; D not resolved. The CDR3 has 12 amino acids. Germline V gives CDR1 SNHLY, CDR2 FYNNEI. Trimming pared 4 bases from V and 6 bases from J, leaving 7 bases between. CDR3: CASSGVLNEQFF. In nucleotides, the CDR3 is TGTGCCAGCAGTGGAGTACTCAATGAGCAGTTCTTC.

Turning to this clonotype: Given a much more abundant clone one base away, this may be a read error. DNA for the CDR3: TGCGCCAGCAGCTTGGTCGGGGGGGACACTGAAGCTCTCTTT. This encodes CASSLVGGDTEALF. The chain recombines TRBV5-1 with TRBJ1-1; TRBD1 might be the D (6 bases). This CDR3 is 14 amino acids long. Germline V gene data show CDR1 as SGHRS and CDR2 as YFSETQ.

A note on this clonotype: A much larger clone differs from this one at a single base, so this may be a read error. V and J are TRBV5-1 and TRBJ2-5; 16 nucleotides agree with TRBD2. CDR3 length: 19 amino acids. Germline CDR1 and CDR2: SGHRS and YFSETQ. DNA for the CDR3: TGCGCCACCAGCTTGGTGGGACTAGCGGGGGGGCCACGCCAGGAGACCCAGTACTTC. This translates into CATSLVGLAGGPRQETQYF.

This clonotype was picked up a small number of times. This chain joins TRBV6-2 or TRBV6-3 and TRBJ2-3; D is uncertain. This CDR3 is built from 12 residues. Germline-derived CDR1 and CDR2 are MNHEY and SVGEGT. Trimming removed 6 bases from V and 12 bases from J, with 16 bases in between. CDR3 in DNA: TGTGCCAGCAGCTCCGTCCGAGACTCACAGTATTTT. As protein: CASSSVRDSQYF.

This clonotype appeared many times. The V and J genes are TRBV29-1 and TRBJ1-1; TRBD1 is a possible D gene (6 bases). The CDR3 contains 15 residues. V was trimmed by 6 bases and J by 1 base, leaving 18 bases between them. The germline CDR1 and CDR2 sequences are SQVTM and ANQGSEA. CDR3 DNA: TGCAGCGTACCGGGACACCTGGGGGCGAACACTGAAGCTTTCTTT. It is translated as CSVPGHLGANTEAFF.

This clonotype occurred many times. The rearrangement joins TRBV20-1 to TRBJ2-3; 9 nucleotides agree with TRBD2. In germline, CDR1 is DFQATT, CDR2 SNEGSKA (reference sequence). Unmatched junction bases numbered 4, after V lost 3 bases and J lost 3 bases. The CDR3 sequence is 14 residues long. The chain's CDR3 is CSASRAGGTDTQYF. Written as DNA, the CDR3 is TGCAGTGCTAGCCGGGCGGGGGGGACAGATACGCAGTATTTT.

Regarding this clonotype: A much larger clone differs from this one at a single base, so this may be a read error. The chain combines TRBV10-3 with TRBJ1-1; D is perhaps TRBD1 (5 bases). Germline CDR1 is ENHRY and CDR2 is SYGVKD. The CDR3 extends over 11 amino acids. DNA of the CDR3: TGTGCCACAGGGCGCAACACTGAAGCTCTCTTT. The encoded protein is CATGRNTEALF.